The source of this T cell receptor (beta chain) is a study of blood T cell repertoires in COVID-19. Study overall: Both acute and convalescent COVID-19 samples were obtained from the United States, Italy and Spain.

Sequenced by immunoSEQ multiplex PCR; TCRdb stores in-frame clones only, minus some. The sample carries 75,000 to 95,000 clones, roughly 78% recorded once. The V gene end was trimmed by 0 bases and the J gene end by 3 bases; junction bases not matched to a gene: 2. The germline V gene encodes CDR1 SGDLS and CDR2 YYNGEE. This CDR3 spans 15 amino acids. The rearrangement links TRBV9 to TRBJ2-1, with 8 bases aligning to TRBD2. The TCR originated in a man aged 55 to 70 with COVID-19, enrolled during active disease. The specimen was peripheral blood. CDR3 in amino acids: CASSVDSGVYNEQFF. CDR3 nucleotide sequence: TGTGCCAGCAGCGTAGATAGCGGGGTCTACAATGAGCAGTTCTTC.